The sequence of this T cell receptor (beta chain) was determined in a study of T-cell memory formation after mild COVID-19 (dated by TCRdb to 2020 to 2023). In the study overall: TCR sequence clusters from the two donors were largely donor specific. T-cell clones expanding and contracting after mild COVID-19 in a couple of donors were tracked by longitudinal TCRalpha and TCRbeta repertoire sequencing. The cohort comprised two young, previously healthy adult volunteers, one female and one male.

PBMCs were isolated by Ficoll-Paque density gradient centrifugation. The listed sequencing device is Illumina NovaSeq 6000. Using 5'RACE with constant-segment primers, TCRalpha and TCRbeta cDNA libraries were constructed, with sample barcodes and unique molecular identifiers added in the process. RNA was extracted from every sample with Trizol reagent. Libraries were amplified in two PCR steps, with a second sample barcode and Illumina TruSeq adapters added in the second step. The libraries were sequenced on an Illumina NovaSeq using 2 x 150 bp paired-end reads. Processing in the source paper ran as follows. Reads were demultiplexed and collapsed into UMI-guided consensus sequences with migec v1.2.7. With mixcr v2.1.11, UMI consensuses were aligned to TRA and TRB V and J templates and assembled into clonotypes. A clonotype was counted as expanded or contracted only when both edgeR and NoisET called the clonotype significant, with the noise models trained on biological replicates. For edgeR calls, the cutoffs were a false discovery rate-adjusted p below 0.01 and a log2 fold-change threshold of 1. PCA with hierarchical clustering of max-normalized trajectories of the 1000 most abundant clonotypes was used as exploratory dynamics analysis. Separately sequenced CD4+ and CD8+ repertoires were used to assign a CD4 or CD8 phenotype to each responding clone. Using fastp at Q25 and MiXCR, TCRdb reprocessed the public reads and kept productive beta chains. CDR3 protein duplicates are merged, each entry listing the most common genes and DNA. The V and J calls were determined by TCRdb, not by the authors. This sample holds approximately 190,000 distinct CDR3 sequences; around 20% were observed only once. The top ten clonotypes cover 2.4% of the sample.

Overall results and qualifications from the work: From day 15 to 85, contracting clones showed balanced CD4/CD8 phenotypes, whereas a second wave of clones that expanded from day 15 to 37 leaned towards CD4+. Some responding clones were detected in pre-infection memory, which suggested that pre-existing cross-reactive memory T cells had joined the SARS-CoV-2 response. SARS-CoV-2 specificity was not confirmed for the second-wave clones peaking on day 37. The study included only a couple of mild cases, and larger cohorts that include severe cases with pre-infection samples were judged to be necessary. Contracting CD4+ clones turned up mainly in the CM and EM memory subsets, whereas EMRA was where CD8+ clones were enriched.

Looking up the germline V gene (reference sequence) yields CDR1 SGHNT and CDR2 YYREEE. V and J are truncated by 4 bases and 6 bases respectively, leaving an intervening sequence of 19 bases. Reading from cysteine to phenylalanine, the CDR3 counts 15 amino acids. Only CDR3 DNA is held: 45 bases, read in frame from base 1. As regards this clonotype: There is no known antigen for this receptor. Base qualities are not provided; no much larger clone lies one nucleotide away.

The sample consisted of PBMCs or a T cell subset sorted from them (not recorded which). This TCR was sampled from an adult woman who had mild COVID-19 (a few samples of this study predate the infection). The sample titles of this study are shuffled in the database, so cell type and time point are left out; the donor was told from shared clones. The rearrangement joined TRBV5-4 to TRBJ1-1, and possibly TRBD1, on 5 matching bases. The CDR3 region: CASSARDRKFAEAFF. The bases read TGTGCCAGCAGCGCTAGGGACCGCAAGTTTGCTGAAGCTTTCTTT.